The 13 T cell receptor beta chains below all came from one sample that was sequenced in a study of CD8+CD57+ T cells in acquired aplastic anemia. All patients picked for sequencing had shown, by flow cytometry, an expansion of CD8+CD57+ cells. TCR beta VDJ and CDR3 were profiled, and genomic DNA was the template. TCRdb redid the calling of the reads with MiXCR, one entry per CDR3 protein. This sample has 150,000 or so distinct CDR3 sequences, with about 48% found just once. Sequencing was carried out using sorted CD4+, CD8+, or CD8+CD57+ T cells (not recorded which) from PBMCs. The receptors were gathered from a human donor with aplastic anemia.

This clonotype was observed many times. The chain is built from TRBV11-2 and TRBJ2-3; the match to TRBD1 covers 7 bases. This CDR3 has 17 residues. Losses at the gene ends were 4 bases for V and 1 base for J; bases not matched to a gene: 11. In germline, CDR1 is SGHAT, CDR2 FQNNGV. The CDR3 nucleotides read TGTGCCAGCAGCTCCCTAAGACAGGGAGACCGCACAGATACGCAGTATTTT. It yields the protein CASSSLRQGDRTDTQYF. The full variable domain, with the rest looked up from reference TRBV11-2 and TRBJ2-3, is EAGVAQSPRYKIIEKRQSVAFWCNPISGHATLYWYQQILGQGPKLLIQFQNNGVVDDSQLPKDRFSAERLKGVDSTLKIQPAKLEDSAVYLCASSSLRQGDRTDTQYFGPGTRLTVL.

The chain joins TRBV6-1 to TRBJ1-1, with D uncertain. Germline V CDR1 and CDR2: MNHNS, SASEGT. The CDR3 is 13 amino acids. Trimming left V 8 bases short and J 5 bases short, with 15 bases between. The CDR3 DNA follows: TGTGCCAGCCTAAGTCCCGCTCGAACTGAAGCTTTCTTT. This gives the protein CASLSPARTEAFF.

The rearrangement uses TRBV15 and TRBJ2-7, with 7 bases fitting TRBD1. Per the germline V gene, CDR1 is LNHNV and CDR2 is YYDKDF (reference sequence). CDR3 length equals 16 residues. Germline trimming cut 6 bases from V and 0 bases from J; bases unmatched to any gene: 11. Here the CDR3 DNA reads TGTGCCACCAGAGAGGCCAGACAGGGTAACTCCTACGAGCAGTACTTC. Amino acid sequence: CATREARQGNSYEQYF.

This rearrangement joins TRBV29-1 to TRBJ2-3, with 12 nucleotides matching TRBD2. The CDR3 totals 15 residues. Germline V gives CDR1 SQVTM, CDR2 ANQGSEA. Unmatched junction bases numbered 4, after V lost 5 bases and J lost 1 base. The CDR3 sequence is CSVRGLAGRTDTQYF. In nucleotides, the CDR3 is TGCAGCGTTCGTGGACTAGCGGGACGCACAGATACGCAGTATTTT.

The chain joins TRBV7-3 to TRBJ2-7, with D hard to call. The CDR3 is 10 amino acids. CDR1 and CDR2 (germline): SGHTA, FQGTGA. With 8 bases removed from V and 6 bases from J, the gap between germline ends came to 8 bases. The CDR3 region is CASSGGEQYF. In DNA form, the CDR3 reads TGTGCCAGCTCAGGTGGCGAGCAGTACTTC.

This chain links TRBV3-1 with TRBJ1-6; 7 bases align to TRBD1. Germline loops: CDR1 LGHDT, CDR2 YNNKEL (reference sequence). Trimming at V came to 1 base and at J to 7 bases, leaving 4 bases not matched to a gene. CDR3 length equals 15 residues. The CDR3 nucleotides read TGTGCCAGCAGCCAAGGGACAGGATGGAATTCACCCCTCCACTTT. It codes for CASSQGTGWNSPLHF. The whole variable domain, filled in from reference TRBV3-1 and TRBJ1-6, reads DTAVSQTPKYLVTQMGNDKSIKCEQNLGHDTMYWYKQDSKKFLKIMFSYNNKELIINETVPNRFSPKSPDKAHLNLHINSLELGDSAVYFCASSQGTGWNSPLHFGNGTRLTVT.

The chain links TRBV7-2 to TRBJ2-5, with 9 bases identical to TRBD2. The CDR3 spans 14 residues. The V and J ends lost 5 bases and 4 bases, in that order; junction bases with no gene match: 5. Germline CDR1 SGHTA, CDR2 FQGNSA. Here the CDR3 DNA reads TGTGCCAGCAGCCCGAGCGGGAGGAGAGAGACCCAGTACTTC. Amino acid sequence: CASSPSGRRETQYF.

For this clonotype: This may be a read error, as it is one base from a much larger clone. The genes are TRBV7-9 and TRBJ2-5, with TRBD1 matching over 10 bases. Unmatched junction bases numbered 0, after V lost 4 bases and J lost 4 bases. In germline, CDR1 is SEHNR, CDR2 FQNEAQ (reference sequence). The CDR3 loop spans 13 amino acids. The CDR3 DNA sequence: TGTGCCAGCAGCTGGGACAGGGGAGAGACCCAGTACTTC. Translated, it gives CASSWDRGETQYF.

CDR3 nucleotides: TGTGCCAGCAGCGCCTCGTGGTCCTACGAGCAGTACTTC. Translation: CASSASWSYEQYF. The V gene is TRBV7-6, the J gene TRBJ2-7; D is undetermined. Germline lookup yields CDR1 SGHVS and CDR2 FNYEAQ. The V end lost 5 bases, the J end lost 1 base, and 9 bases lay between the germline ends. CDR3 length: 13 residues.

The table lists this clonotype with a count of one. The rearrangement uses TRBV20-1 and TRBJ2-5, with D possibly being TRBD2 (6 bases). Trimming shortened V by 3 bases and J by 5 bases, and 16 bases separated the two germline ends. This CDR3 has 14 amino acids. Germline assignment: CDR1 DFQATT and CDR2 SNEGSKA (reference sequence). The CDR3 nucleotides read TGCAGTGCTAGGGGAGGCAGGGACTTCGAGACCCAGTACTTC. Amino acid sequence: CSARGGRDFETQYF.

V and J are TRBV19 and TRBJ1-2, with TRBD1 identical over 7 bases. V shed 6 bases and J 4 bases; nucleotides not matched to a gene: 8. The CDR3 consists of 14 residues. Germline CDR1 LNHDA, CDR2 SQIVND (reference sequence). DNA for the CDR3: TGTGCCAGTAGCCGACAGGGTGTAGTCTATGGCTACACCTTC. Its protein is CASSRQGVVYGYTF.

This clonotype was found a few times. The chain uses TRBV20-1 and TRBJ2-7, with D unclear. CDR1 and CDR2 (germline): DFQATT, SNEGSKA (reference sequence). The CDR3 totals 12 residues. V was pared by 3 bases and J by 5 bases, with 11 bases between. CDR3 in amino acids: CSASPEAHEQYF. In DNA, the CDR3 is TGCAGTGCTAGCCCCGAGGCCCACGAGCAGTACTTC.

This rearrangement joins TRBV19 to TRBJ2-7; D might be TRBD1 or TRBD2, each matching 5 bases. This CDR3 spans 13 amino acids. Trimming stripped 3 bases from V and 2 bases from J, with 8 bases between. CDR1 LNHDA and CDR2 SQIVND come from the germline V gene (reference sequence). The CDR3 loop is CASSMGPAYEQYF. CDR3 in DNA: TGTGCCAGTAGTATGGGACCAGCCTACGAGCAGTACTTC.